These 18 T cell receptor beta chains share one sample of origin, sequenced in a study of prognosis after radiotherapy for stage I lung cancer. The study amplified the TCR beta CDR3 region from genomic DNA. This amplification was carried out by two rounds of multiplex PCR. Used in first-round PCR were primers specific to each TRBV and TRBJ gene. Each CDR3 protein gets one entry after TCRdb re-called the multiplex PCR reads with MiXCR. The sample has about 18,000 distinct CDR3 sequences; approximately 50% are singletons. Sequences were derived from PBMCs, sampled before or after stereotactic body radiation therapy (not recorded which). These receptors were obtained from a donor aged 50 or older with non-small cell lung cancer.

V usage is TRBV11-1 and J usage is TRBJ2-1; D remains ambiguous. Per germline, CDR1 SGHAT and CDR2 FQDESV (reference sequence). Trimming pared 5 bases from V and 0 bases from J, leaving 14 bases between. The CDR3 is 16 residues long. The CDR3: CASSPRPASSYNEQFF. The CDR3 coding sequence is TGTGCCAGCAGCCCCCGACCAGCCAGCTCCTACAATGAGCAGTTCTTC.

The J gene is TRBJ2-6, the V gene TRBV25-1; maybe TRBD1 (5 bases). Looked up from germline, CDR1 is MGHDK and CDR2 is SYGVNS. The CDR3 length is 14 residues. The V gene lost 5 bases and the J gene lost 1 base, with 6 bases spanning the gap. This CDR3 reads CASSYRSGANVLTF. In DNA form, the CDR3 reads TGTGCCAGCAGTTACAGGTCTGGGGCCAACGTCCTGACTTTC.

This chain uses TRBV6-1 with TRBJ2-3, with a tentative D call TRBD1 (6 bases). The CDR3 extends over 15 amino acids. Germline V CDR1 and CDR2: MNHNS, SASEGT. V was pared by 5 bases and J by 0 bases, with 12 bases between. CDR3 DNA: TGTGCCAGCAGTAAAAGACAGGTTAGCACAGATACGCAGTATTTT. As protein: CASSKRQVSTDTQYF.

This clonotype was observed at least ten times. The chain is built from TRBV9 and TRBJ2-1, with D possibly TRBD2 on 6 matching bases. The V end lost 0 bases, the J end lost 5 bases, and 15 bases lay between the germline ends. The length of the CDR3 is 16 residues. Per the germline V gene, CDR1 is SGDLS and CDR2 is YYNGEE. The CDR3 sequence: CASSVDPRGKNNEQFF. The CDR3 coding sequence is TGTGCCAGCAGCGTAGACCCGCGGGGTAAAAACAATGAGCAGTTCTTC.

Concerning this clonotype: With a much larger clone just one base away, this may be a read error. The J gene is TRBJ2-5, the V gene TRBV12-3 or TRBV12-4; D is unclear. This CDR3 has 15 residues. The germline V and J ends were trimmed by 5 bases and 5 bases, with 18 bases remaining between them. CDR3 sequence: CASSIVEGLLETQYF. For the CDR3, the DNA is TGTGCCAGCAGTATAGTGGAAGGTCTCTTGGAGACCCAGTACTTC.

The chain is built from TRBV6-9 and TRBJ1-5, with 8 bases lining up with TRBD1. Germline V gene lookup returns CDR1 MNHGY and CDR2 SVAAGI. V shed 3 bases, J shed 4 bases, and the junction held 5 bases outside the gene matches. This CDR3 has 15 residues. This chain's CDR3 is CASSYVRQGNQPQHF. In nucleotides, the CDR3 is TGTGCCAGCAGTTACGTACGACAGGGGAATCAGCCCCAGCATTTT.

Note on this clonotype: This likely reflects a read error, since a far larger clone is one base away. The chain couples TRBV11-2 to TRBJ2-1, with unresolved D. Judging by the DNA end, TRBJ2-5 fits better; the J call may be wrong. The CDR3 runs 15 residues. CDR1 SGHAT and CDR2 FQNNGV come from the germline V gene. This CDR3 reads CASSPRIRMRETQYF. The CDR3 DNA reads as TGTGCCAGCAGCCCCCGTATTCGAATGAGGGAGACCCAGTACTTC.

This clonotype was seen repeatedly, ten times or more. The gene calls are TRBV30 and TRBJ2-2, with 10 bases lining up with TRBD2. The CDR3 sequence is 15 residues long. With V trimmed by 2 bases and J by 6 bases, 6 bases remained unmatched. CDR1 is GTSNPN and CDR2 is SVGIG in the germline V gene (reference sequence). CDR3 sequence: CAWSLAGGSAGELFF. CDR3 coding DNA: TGTGCCTGGAGTTTAGCGGGAGGATCGGCCGGGGAGCTGTTTTTT.

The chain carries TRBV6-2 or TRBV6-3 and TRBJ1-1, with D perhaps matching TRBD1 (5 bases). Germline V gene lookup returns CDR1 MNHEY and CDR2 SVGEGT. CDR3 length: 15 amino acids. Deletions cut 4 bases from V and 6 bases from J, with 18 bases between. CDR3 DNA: TGTGCCAGCAGTTTAGGACGGGGGGGGATCGCTGAAGCTTTCTTT. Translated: CASSLGRGGIAEAFF.

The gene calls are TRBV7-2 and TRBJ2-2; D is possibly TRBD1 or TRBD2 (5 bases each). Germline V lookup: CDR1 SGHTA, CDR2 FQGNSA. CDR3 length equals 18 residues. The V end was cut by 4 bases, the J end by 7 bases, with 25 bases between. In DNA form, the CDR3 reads TGTGCCAGCAGCTCTACCCCGGGAACGGGGCGCGGAGGCGGGGAGCTGTTTTTT. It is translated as CASSSTPGTGRGGGELFF. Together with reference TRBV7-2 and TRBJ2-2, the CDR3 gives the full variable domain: GAGVSQSPSNKVTEKGKDVELRCDPISGHTALYWYRQSLGQGLEFLIYFQGNSAPDKSGLPSDRFSAERTGGSVSTLTIQRTQQEDSAVYLCASSSTPGTGRGGGELFFGEGSRLTVL.

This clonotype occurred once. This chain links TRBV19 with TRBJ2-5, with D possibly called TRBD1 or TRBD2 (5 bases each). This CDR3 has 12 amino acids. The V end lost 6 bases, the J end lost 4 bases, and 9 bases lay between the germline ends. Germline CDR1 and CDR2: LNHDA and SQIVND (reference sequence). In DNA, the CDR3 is TGTGCCAGTAGCCCGGGACCAGAGACCCAGTACTTC. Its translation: CASSPGPETQYF.

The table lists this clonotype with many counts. The CDR3 bases are TGTGCCAGCAGCCTGGGTCTAGCGGGAGAAAGCACAGATACGCAGTATTTT. Protein product: CASSLGLAGESTDTQYF. The chain couples TRBV5-4 to TRBJ2-3, with 10 nucleotides matching TRBD2. With 4 bases clipped from V and 0 bases from J, the junction kept 8 bases outside the gene matches. Per the germline V gene, CDR1 is SGHNT and CDR2 is YYREEE (reference sequence). The CDR3 runs 17 residues.

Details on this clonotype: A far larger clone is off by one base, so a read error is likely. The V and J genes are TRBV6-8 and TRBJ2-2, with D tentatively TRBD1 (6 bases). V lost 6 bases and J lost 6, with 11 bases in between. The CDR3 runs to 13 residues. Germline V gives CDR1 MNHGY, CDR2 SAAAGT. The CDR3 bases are TGTGCCAGCAGCCCAGACAGGTCCGGGGAGCTGTTTTTT. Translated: CASSPDRSGELFF.

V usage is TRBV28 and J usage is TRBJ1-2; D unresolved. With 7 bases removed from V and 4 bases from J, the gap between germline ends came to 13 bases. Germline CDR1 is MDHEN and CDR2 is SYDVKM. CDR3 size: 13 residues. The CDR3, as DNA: TGTGCCAGCACTAAAGGGTCACCCTATGGCTACACCTTC. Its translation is CASTKGSPYGYTF.

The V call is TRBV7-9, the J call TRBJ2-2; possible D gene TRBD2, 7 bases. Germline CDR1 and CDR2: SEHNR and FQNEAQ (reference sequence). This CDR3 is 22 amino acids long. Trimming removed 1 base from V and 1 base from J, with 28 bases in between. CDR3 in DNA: TGTGCCAGCAGCTTAGTTGGGGACCAGGGGAGGGCCCCAGTGGGGAACACCGGGGAGCTGTTTTTT. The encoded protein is CASSLVGDQGRAPVGNTGELFF.

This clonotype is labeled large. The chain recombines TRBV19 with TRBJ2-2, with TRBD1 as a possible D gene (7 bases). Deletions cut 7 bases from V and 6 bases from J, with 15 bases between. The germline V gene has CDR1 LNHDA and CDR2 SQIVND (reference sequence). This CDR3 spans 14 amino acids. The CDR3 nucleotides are TGTGCCAGTAACCCCGCAGGGGGGTCCGGGGAGCTGTTTTTT. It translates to CASNPAGGSGELFF.

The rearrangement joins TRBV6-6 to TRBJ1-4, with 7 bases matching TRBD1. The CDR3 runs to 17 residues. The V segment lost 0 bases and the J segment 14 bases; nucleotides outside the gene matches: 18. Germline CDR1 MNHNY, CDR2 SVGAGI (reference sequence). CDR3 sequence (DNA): TGTGCCAGCAGTTACTCGAGTGGTGGGACAGCGAGGTCTGTGCTGTTTTTT. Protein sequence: CASSYSSGGTARSVLFF.

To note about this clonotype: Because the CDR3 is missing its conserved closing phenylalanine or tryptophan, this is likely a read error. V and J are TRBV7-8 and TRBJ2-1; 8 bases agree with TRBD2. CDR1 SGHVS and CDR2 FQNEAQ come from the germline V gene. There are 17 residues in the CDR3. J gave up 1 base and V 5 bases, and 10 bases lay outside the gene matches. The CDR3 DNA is TGTGCCAGCAGCCGACGACAAGCGGGAGTTTCCTACAATGAGCAGTTCTTA. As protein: CASSRRQAGVSYNEQFL.